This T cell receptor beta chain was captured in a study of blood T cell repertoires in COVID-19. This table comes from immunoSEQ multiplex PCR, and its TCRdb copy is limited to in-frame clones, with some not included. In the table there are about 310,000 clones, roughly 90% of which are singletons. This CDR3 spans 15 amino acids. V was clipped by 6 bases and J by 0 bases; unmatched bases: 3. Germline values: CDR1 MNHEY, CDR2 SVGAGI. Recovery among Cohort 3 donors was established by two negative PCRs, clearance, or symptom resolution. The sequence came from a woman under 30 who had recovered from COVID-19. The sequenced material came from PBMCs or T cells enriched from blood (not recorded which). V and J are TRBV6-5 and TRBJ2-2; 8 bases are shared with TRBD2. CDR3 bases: TGTGCCAGCAGGCGAGCGGGAGCGAACACCGGGGAGCTGTTTTTT. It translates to CASRRAGANTGELFF.